This T cell receptor (beta chain) was found in a study of T-cell memory formation after mild COVID-19. MiXCR was run by TCRdb on the 5' RACE reads, yielding one entry per CDR3 protein. The data hold fewer than 650,000 distinct CDR3 sequences, with about 22% observed a single time. Whole-study results and caveats: The study found contracting CD4+ clones mainly in CM and EM and contracting CD8+ clones in EMRA.

The CDR3 has 18 residues. The junction had 15 bases not matched to a gene; V was cut back by 5 bases and J by 3 bases. Germline values: CDR1 SEHNR, CDR2 FQNEAQ (reference sequence). On this clonotype itself: What it binds is unknown.

The sequence was obtained from an adult woman who had mild COVID-19 (a few samples of this study predate the infection). Cell type and time point are not known. J is TRBJ2-1 and V is TRBV7-9, with 8 bases that match TRBD1. The source material was PBMCs or a T cell subset sorted from them (not recorded which). The CDR3 DNA sequence: TGTGCCAGCAGCCCAGACTGGACAGGGCTATTCAACTACAATGAGCAGTTCTTC. Its translation is CASSPDWTGLFNYNEQFF.